The 22 T cell receptor beta chains listed next were all sequenced from one sample in a study of blood T cell repertoires in COVID-19. Sequencing was performed with immunoSEQ multiplex PCR; in TCRdb, only in-frame clones are kept and a portion is missing. The sample includes fewer than 350,000 clones, roughly 90% of them seen just once. Sequencing was done on a sample of peripheral blood. The receptors originated from a woman between 70 and 85 years old with COVID-19, enrolled during active disease.

The rearrangement joins TRBV6-2 or TRBV6-3 to TRBJ1-5, with 8 bases fitting TRBD1. There are 14 residues in the CDR3. Germline V gene sequence: CDR1 MNHEY, CDR2 SVGEGT. Germline trimming cut 5 bases from V and 4 bases from J; bases unmatched to any gene: 4. CDR3 in DNA: TGTGCCAGCAGTGGACAGGGCAGTAATCAGCCCCAGCATTTT. Translation: CASSGQGSNQPQHF.

The chain combines TRBV19 with TRBJ1-6, with D tentatively TRBD1 (6 bases). CDR1 is LNHDA and CDR2 is SQIVND in the germline V gene (reference sequence). The CDR3 runs 12 residues. Trimming left V 8 bases short and J 10 bases short, with 12 bases between. The CDR3 loop reads CASGQLRSPLHF. The DNA of the CDR3 is TGTGCCAGTGGACAGTTGAGGTCACCCCTCCACTTT.

The chain employs TRBV7-9 and TRBJ1-1, with 7 nucleotides matching TRBD1. The V gene's germline CDR1 is SEHNR and CDR2 FQNEAQ (reference sequence). The CDR3 runs 13 residues. Trimming took 5 bases from V and 4 from J; bases not matched to a gene: 4. CDR3 protein: CASSPGGGTEAFF. For the CDR3, the DNA is TGTGCCAGCAGCCCAGGGGGAGGCACTGAAGCTTTCTTT.

The V call is TRBV19, the J call TRBJ1-1; 12 bases fit TRBD1. The CDR3 spans 19 residues. CDR1 is LNHDA, CDR2 SQIVND, per germline (reference sequence). After removal of 5 bases from V and 1 base from J, the junction contained 14 bases not matched to a gene. The CDR3 here is CASSPPTGTGGRRNTEAFF. DNA of the CDR3: TGTGCCAGTAGTCCCCCCACCGGGACAGGGGGCAGGAGGAACACTGAAGCTTTCTTT. Combining the CDR3 with reference TRBV19 and TRBJ1-1 gives the whole variable domain DGGITQSPKYLFRKEGQNVTLSCEQNLNHDAMYWYRQDPGQGLRLIYYSQIVNDFQKGDIAEGYSVSREKKESFPLTVTSAQKNPTAFYLCASSPPTGTGGRRNTEAFFGQGTRLTVV.

This sequence joins TRBV5-1 and TRBJ1-2; D remains ambiguous. Trimming stripped 4 bases from V and 4 bases from J, with 8 bases between. Germline V CDR1 and CDR2: SGHRS, YFSETQ. The CDR3 has 12 amino acids. The CDR3 loop is CASSLGGYGYTF. CDR3 coding DNA: TGCGCCAGCAGCCTCGGCGGCTATGGCTACACCTTC.

This clone has a handful of counts. The rearrangement links TRBV29-1 to TRBJ2-7; possible D gene TRBD1, 6 bases. CDR1 and CDR2 from the germline V gene are SQVTM and ANQGSEA. V lost 6 bases, J lost 4 bases, and 10 bases lay in between. The length of the CDR3 is 11 residues. As DNA, the CDR3 is TGCAGCGTCGCAGGGGAATACGAGCAGTACTTC. It specifies CSVAGEYEQYF.

A few counts support this clone. The chain uses TRBV7-2 and TRBJ2-7, with TRBD1 identical over 9 bases. There are 14 residues in the CDR3. Germline-derived CDR1 and CDR2 are SGHTA and FQGNSA. J gave up 2 bases and V 1 base, and 0 bases lay outside the gene matches. The CDR3 sequence is CASSLGTGAYEQYF. For the CDR3, the DNA is TGTGCCAGCAGCTTAGGGACAGGGGCCTACGAGCAGTACTTC.

This sequence joins TRBV5-1 and TRBJ2-1; 10 bases fit TRBD1. The trim removed 2 bases at V and 9 bases at J, leaving 8 bases unmatched. This CDR3 has 15 residues. In germline, CDR1 is SGHRS, CDR2 YFSETQ. The chain's CDR3 is CASSFSGTGVSEQFF. DNA of the CDR3: TGCGCCAGCAGCTTCTCCGGGACAGGGGTATCTGAGCAGTTCTTC. Based on the CDR3 plus reference TRBV5-1 and TRBJ2-1, the full variable domain is KAGVTQTPRYLIKTRGQQVTLSCSPISGHRSVSWYQQTPGQGLQFLFEYFSETQRNKGNFPGRFSGRQFSNSRSEMNVSTLELGDSALYLCASSFSGTGVSEQFFGPGTRLTVL.

A note on this clone: Additional DNA sequences in this sample encode the identical CDR3. The chain recombines TRBV27 with TRBJ2-7, with 8 bases identical to TRBD2. Germline V gene data show CDR1 as MNHEY and CDR2 as SMNVEV (reference sequence). This CDR3 comprises 14 residues. After removal of 2 bases from V and 4 bases from J, the junction contained 4 bases not matched to a gene. The CDR3, as DNA: TGTGCCAGCAGTTTACGGGGGGGGACATACGAGCAGTACTTC. Encoded protein: CASSLRGGTYEQYF.

CDR3 protein: CASSLRGSGGQETQYF. The DNA of the CDR3 is TGCGCCAGCAGCCTGCGGGGTAGCGGGGGGCAAGAGACCCAGTACTTC. The chain combines TRBV4-1 with TRBJ2-5; 10 positions match TRBD2. The CDR3 extends over 16 amino acids. Germline V gene sequence: CDR1 MGHRA, CDR2 YSYEKL. V shed 4 bases, J shed 2 bases, and the junction held 7 bases outside the gene matches.

The rearrangement joins TRBV4-1 to TRBJ2-2; TRBD1 aligns across 9 bases. CDR3 length: 15 amino acids. Germline trimming cut 1 base from V and 6 bases from J; bases unmatched to any gene: 3. The V gene's germline CDR1 is MGHRA and CDR2 YSYEKL. The CDR3 region has the DNA TGCGCCAGCAGCCAAGGGGGACAGGGTTCCGGGGAGCTGTTTTTT. Residues: CASSQGGQGSGELFF.

The CDR3 DNA follows: TGTGCCAGCAGCTTAGAATGGGACGGGGGGACAGATACGCAGTATTTT. It translates to CASSLEWDGGTDTQYF. The V gene is TRBV7-2, the J gene TRBJ2-3; 7 nucleotides agree with TRBD2. Germline lookup yields CDR1 SGHTA and CDR2 FQGNSA. This CDR3 region has 16 residues. Germline trimming cut 1 base from V and 3 bases from J; bases unmatched to any gene: 7. Using reference TRBV7-2 and TRBJ2-3 for the parts outside the CDR3, the full variable domain is GAGVSQSPSNKVTEKGKDVELRCDPISGHTALYWYRQSLGQGLEFLIYFQGNSAPDKSGLPSDRFSAERTGGSVSTLTIQRTQQEDSAVYLCASSLEWDGGTDTQYFGPGTRLTVL.

Comments on this clone: The junction shows a germline mismatch at one end, possibly a read error. The V and J genes are TRBV27 and TRBJ1-2, with 7 positions matching TRBD1. This CDR3 region has 15 residues. CDR1 is MNHEY, CDR2 SMNVEV, per germline (reference sequence). Written as DNA, the CDR3 is TGTGCCAGCAGTCCCAGGACAGGAGAAAACTATGACTACACCTTC. Residues: CASSPRTGENYDYTF.

V and J are TRBV3-1 (or the pseudogene TRBV3-2) and TRBJ1-2; TRBD1 agrees at 8 bases. This CDR3 contains 16 residues. Germline V lookup: CDR1 LGHDT, CDR2 YNNKEL (reference sequence). The V gene end was trimmed by 0 bases and the J gene end by 10 bases; junction bases not matched to a gene: 13. CDR3 in amino acids: CASSQDFAFRGQSYTF. The DNA for the CDR3 is TGTGCCAGCAGCCAAGATTTCGCTTTCAGGGGGCAGTCCTACACCTTC.

V and J are TRBV5-1 and TRBJ2-3; D might be TRBD1 (5 bases). The germline gives CDR1 SGHRS, CDR2 YFSETQ. The V end was cut by 4 bases, the J end by 4 bases, with 13 bases between. There are 14 residues in the CDR3. CDR3 sequence reads: CASSMGQGPDTQYF. The CDR3 DNA is TGCGCCAGCAGCATGGGCCAGGGCCCAGATACGCAGTATTTT.

This clone was detected only once. The rearrangement links TRBV6-5 to TRBJ1-1; TRBD1 agrees at 9 bases. The CDR3 totals 13 residues. Germline CDR1 and CDR2: MNHEY and SVGAGI. Germline trimming cut 7 bases from V and 6 bases from J; bases unmatched to any gene: 6. CDR3 loop: CASTLTGGAEAFF. In nucleotides, the CDR3 is TGTGCCAGCACCCTGACAGGGGGTGCTGAAGCTTTCTTT.

This clone was counted a few times. The chain couples TRBV18 to TRBJ2-2, with TRBD2 matching over 8 bases. Germline assignment: CDR1 KGHSH and CDR2 LQKENI. The CDR3 covers 16 residues. The V gene end was trimmed by 3 bases and the J gene end by 5 bases; junction bases not matched to a gene: 8. CDR3 in DNA: TGTGCCAGCTCACCCACCGGGACTAGTGGGACCGGGGAGCTGTTTTTT. Amino acid sequence: CASSPTGTSGTGELFF.

This clone was observed once. This rearrangement joins TRBV14 to TRBJ2-5, with unresolved D. Germline-derived CDR1 and CDR2 are SGHDN and FVKESK. The CDR3 sequence is 15 residues long. Trimming pared 6 bases from V and 1 base from J, leaving 15 bases between. CDR3 DNA sequence: TGTGCCAGCAGTGATTCGGTCGGTATCCAAGAGACCCAGTACTTC. Translated: CASSDSVGIQETQYF. Combining the CDR3 with reference TRBV14 and TRBJ2-5 gives the whole variable domain EAGVTQFPSHSVIEKGQTVTLRCDPISGHDNLYWYRRVMGKEIKFLLHFVKESKQDESGMPNNRFLAERTGGTYSTLKVQPAELEDSGVYFCASSDSVGIQETQYFGPGTRLLVL.

This chain uses TRBV5-1 with TRBJ1-1; D gene ambiguous. CDR1 and CDR2 (germline): SGHRS, YFSETQ. CDR3 size: 14 residues. The ends were cut back, 0 bases at V and 5 bases at J, with 11 bases in the middle. Here the CDR3 reads CASSLDSRTTEAFF. The DNA for the CDR3 is TGCGCCAGCAGCTTGGACAGTCGCACTACTGAAGCTTTCTTT. Complete variable domain (other parts from reference TRBV5-1 and TRBJ1-1): KAGVTQTPRYLIKTRGQQVTLSCSPISGHRSVSWYQQTPGQGLQFLFEYFSETQRNKGNFPGRFSGRQFSNSRSEMNVSTLELGDSALYLCASSLDSRTTEAFFGQGTRLTVV.

The rearrangement links TRBV6-5 to TRBJ2-7, with 7 bases lining up with TRBD1. The CDR3 extends over 15 amino acids. V lost 0 bases, J lost 6 bases, and 8 bases stayed unmatched. Looked up from germline, CDR1 is MNHEY and CDR2 is SVGAGI. The CDR3 is CASSYSGGVSGEQYF. The CDR3 nucleotides are TGTGCCAGCAGTTACTCAGGGGGCGTTTCAGGCGAGCAGTACTTC.

V is TRBV15 and J is TRBJ2-5; D call uncertain. The CDR3 length is 15 residues. The germline V and J ends were trimmed by 0 bases and 5 bases, with 13 bases remaining between them. Germline assignment: CDR1 LNHNV and CDR2 YYDKDF (reference sequence). The CDR3 DNA is TGTGCCACCAGCAGAGACTCGCGGCCCAGTGAGACCCAGTACTTC. Residues: CATSRDSRPSETQYF.

In its sample, this clone was seen a few times. CDR3 DNA sequence: TGTGCCAGCAGCCCCGGCCTGACAGGGGGAAACACCATATATTTT. Its translation is CASSPGLTGGNTIYF. The gene calls are TRBV13 and TRBJ1-3; 7 bases align to TRBD1. Germline trimming cut 5 bases from V and 4 bases from J; bases unmatched to any gene: 8. The germline gives CDR1 PRHDT, CDR2 FYEKMQ (reference sequence). The CDR3 is made up of 15 amino acids.